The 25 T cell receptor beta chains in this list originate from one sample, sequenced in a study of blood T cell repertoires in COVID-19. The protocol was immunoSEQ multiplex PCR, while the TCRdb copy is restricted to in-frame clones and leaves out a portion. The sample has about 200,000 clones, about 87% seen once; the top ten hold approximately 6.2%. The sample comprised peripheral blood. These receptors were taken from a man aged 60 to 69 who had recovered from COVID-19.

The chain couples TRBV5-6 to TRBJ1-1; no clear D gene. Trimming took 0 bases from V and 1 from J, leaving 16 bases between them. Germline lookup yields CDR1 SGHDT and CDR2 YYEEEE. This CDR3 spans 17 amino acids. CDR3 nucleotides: TGTGCCAGCAGCTTGGGACCCGGGAGCATGGGGAACACTGAAGCTTTCTTT. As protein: CASSLGPGSMGNTEAFF.

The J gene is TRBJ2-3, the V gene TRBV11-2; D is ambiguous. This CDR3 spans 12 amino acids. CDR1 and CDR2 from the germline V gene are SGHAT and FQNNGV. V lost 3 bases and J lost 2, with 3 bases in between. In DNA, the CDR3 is TGTGCCAGCAGCTTCTACACAGATACGCAGTATTTT. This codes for CASSFYTDTQYF. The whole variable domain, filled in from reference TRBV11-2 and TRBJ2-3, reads EAGVAQSPRYKIIEKRQSVAFWCNPISGHATLYWYQQILGQGPKLLIQFQNNGVVDDSQLPKDRFSAERLKGVDSTLKIQPAKLEDSAVYLCASSFYTDTQYFGPGTRLTVL.

CDR3 amino acids: CASSLGQGAREQYF. CDR3 nucleotide sequence: TGTGCCAGCAGCTTGGGACAGGGGGCGCGGGAGCAGTACTTC. This chain connects TRBV5-4 to TRBJ2-7; 10 bases map to TRBD1. Germline trimming cut 0 bases from V and 7 bases from J; bases unmatched to any gene: 4. Germline lookup yields CDR1 SGHNT and CDR2 YYREEE (reference sequence). The CDR3 totals 14 residues.

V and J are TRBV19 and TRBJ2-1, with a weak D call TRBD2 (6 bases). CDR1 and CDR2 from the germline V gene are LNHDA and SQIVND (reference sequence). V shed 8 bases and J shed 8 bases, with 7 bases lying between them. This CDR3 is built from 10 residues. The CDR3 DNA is TGTGCCAGTGGGGGGTATGAGCAGTTCTTC. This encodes CASGGYEQFF.

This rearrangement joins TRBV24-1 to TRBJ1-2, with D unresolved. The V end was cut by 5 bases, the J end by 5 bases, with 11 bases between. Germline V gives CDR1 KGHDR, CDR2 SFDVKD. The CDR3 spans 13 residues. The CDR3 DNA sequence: TGTGCCACCAGTGTGACGGACTTTTATGGCTACACCTTC. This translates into CATSVTDFYGYTF.

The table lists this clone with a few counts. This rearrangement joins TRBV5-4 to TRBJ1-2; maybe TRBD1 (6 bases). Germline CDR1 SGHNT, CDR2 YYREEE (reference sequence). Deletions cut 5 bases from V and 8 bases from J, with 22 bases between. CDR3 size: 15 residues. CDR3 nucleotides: TGTGCCAGCAGACGGACCACAGGGTCGGTTGGCGGCTACACCTTC. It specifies CASRRTTGSVGGYTF. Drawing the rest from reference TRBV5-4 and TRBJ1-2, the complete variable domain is ETGVTQSPTHLIKTRGQQVTLRCSSQSGHNTVSWYQQALGQGPQFIFQYYREEENGRGNFPPRFSGLQFPNYSSELNVNALELDDSALYLCASRRTTGSVGGYTFGSGTRLTVV.

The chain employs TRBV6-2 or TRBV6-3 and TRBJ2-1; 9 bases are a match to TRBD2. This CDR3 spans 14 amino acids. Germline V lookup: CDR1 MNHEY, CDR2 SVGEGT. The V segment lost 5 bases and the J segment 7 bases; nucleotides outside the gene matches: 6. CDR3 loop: CASSPGTSSNEQFF. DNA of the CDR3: TGTGCCAGCAGTCCCGGGACTAGCTCTAATGAGCAGTTCTTC.

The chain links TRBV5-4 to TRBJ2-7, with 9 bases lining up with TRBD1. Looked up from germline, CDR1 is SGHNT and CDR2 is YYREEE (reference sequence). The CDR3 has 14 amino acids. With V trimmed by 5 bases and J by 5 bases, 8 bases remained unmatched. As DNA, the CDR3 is TGTGCCAGCAGTCGGCTACAGGGGGCCCACGAGCAGTACTTC. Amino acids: CASSRLQGAHEQYF.

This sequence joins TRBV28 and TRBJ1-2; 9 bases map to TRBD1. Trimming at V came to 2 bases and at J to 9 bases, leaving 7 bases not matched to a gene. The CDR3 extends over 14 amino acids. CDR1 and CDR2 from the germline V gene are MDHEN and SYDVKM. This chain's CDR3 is CASSLRQGGKSYTF. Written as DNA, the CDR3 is TGTGCCAGCAGTTTACGACAGGGGGGAAAGAGCTACACCTTC.

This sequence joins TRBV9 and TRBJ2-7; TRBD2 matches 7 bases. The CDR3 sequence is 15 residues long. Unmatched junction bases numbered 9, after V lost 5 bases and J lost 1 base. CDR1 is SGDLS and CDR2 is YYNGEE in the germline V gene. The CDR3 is CASSPDLAESYEQYF. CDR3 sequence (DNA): TGTGCCAGCAGTCCAGACCTAGCGGAATCCTACGAGCAGTACTTC.

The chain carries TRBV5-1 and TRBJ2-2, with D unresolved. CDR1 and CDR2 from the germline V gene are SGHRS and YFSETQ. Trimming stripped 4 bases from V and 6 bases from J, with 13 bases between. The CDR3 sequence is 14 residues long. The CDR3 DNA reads TGCGCCAGCAGCCGTATTTCTTCGGCCGGGGAGCTGTTTTTT. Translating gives CASSRISSAGELFF.

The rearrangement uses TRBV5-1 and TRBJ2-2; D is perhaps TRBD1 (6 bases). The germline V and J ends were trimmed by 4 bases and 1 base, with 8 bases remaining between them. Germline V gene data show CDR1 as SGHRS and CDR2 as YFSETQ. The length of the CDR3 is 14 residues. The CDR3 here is CASSVGQNTGELFF. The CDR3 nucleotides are TGCGCCAGCAGCGTGGGACAGAACACCGGGGAGCTGTTTTTT.

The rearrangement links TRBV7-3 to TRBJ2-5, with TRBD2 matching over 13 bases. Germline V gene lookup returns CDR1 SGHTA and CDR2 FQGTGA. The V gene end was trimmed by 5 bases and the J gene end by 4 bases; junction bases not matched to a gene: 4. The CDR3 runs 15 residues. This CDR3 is CASSPGTSGVETQYF. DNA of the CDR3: TGTGCCAGCAGCCCCGGGACTAGCGGGGTAGAGACCCAGTACTTC.

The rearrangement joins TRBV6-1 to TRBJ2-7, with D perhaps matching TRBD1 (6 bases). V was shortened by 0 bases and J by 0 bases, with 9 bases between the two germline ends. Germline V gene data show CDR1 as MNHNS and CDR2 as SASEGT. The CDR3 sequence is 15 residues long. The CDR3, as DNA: TGTGCCAGCAGTGAAGCGGGGGCAGTCTCCTACGAGCAGTACTTC. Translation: CASSEAGAVSYEQYF.

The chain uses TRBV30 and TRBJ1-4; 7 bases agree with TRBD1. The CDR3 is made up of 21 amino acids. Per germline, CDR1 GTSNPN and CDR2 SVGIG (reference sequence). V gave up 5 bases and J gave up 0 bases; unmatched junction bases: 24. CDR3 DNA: TGTGCCTGGCAAAATAAGACCGTCGGGACAGCTTTTTCAGCAACTAATGAAAAACTGTTTTTT. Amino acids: CAWQNKTVGTAFSATNEKLFF.

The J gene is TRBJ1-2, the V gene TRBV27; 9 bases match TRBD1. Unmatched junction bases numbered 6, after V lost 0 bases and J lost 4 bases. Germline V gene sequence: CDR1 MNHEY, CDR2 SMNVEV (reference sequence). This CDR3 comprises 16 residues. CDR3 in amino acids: CASSLSRTGAAYGYTF. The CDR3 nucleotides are TGTGCCAGCAGTTTATCACGGACAGGGGCCGCCTATGGCTACACCTTC.

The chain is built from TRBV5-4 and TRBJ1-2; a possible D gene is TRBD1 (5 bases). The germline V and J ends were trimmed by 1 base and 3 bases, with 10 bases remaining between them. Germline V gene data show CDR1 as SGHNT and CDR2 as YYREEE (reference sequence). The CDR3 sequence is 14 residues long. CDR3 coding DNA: TGTGCCAGCAGCTTGACAGGCCTCGACTATGGCTACACCTTC. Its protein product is CASSLTGLDYGYTF.

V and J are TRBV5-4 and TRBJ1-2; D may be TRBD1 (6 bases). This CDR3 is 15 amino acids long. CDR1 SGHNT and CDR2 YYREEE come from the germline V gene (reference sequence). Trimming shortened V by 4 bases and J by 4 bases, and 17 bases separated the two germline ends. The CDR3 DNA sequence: TGTGCCAGCAGCCCAAATACTAGGACAGTCTATGGCTACACCTTC. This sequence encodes CASSPNTRTVYGYTF.

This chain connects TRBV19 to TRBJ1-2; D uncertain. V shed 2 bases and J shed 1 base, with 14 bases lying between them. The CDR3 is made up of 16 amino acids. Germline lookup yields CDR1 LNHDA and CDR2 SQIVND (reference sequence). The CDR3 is CASSITSQASNYGYTF. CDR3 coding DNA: TGTGCCAGTAGTATAACGTCTCAGGCGAGTAACTATGGCTACACCTTC.

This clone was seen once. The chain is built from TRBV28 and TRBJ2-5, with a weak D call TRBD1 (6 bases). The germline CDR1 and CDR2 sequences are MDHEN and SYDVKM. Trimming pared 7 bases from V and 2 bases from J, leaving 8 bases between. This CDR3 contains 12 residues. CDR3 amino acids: CASKQGQETQYF. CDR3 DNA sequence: TGTGCCAGCAAACAGGGACAAGAGACCCAGTACTTC. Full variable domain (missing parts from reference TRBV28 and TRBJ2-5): DVKVTQSSRYLVKRTGEKVFLECVQDMDHENMFWYRQDPGLGLRLIYFSYDVKMKEKGDIPEGYSVSREKKERFSLILESASTNQTSMYLCASKQGQETQYFGPGTRLLVL.

The CDR3 region has the DNA TGCGCCAGCAGCTTGGATTGGGCTGGCTACACCTTC. As protein: CASSLDWAGYTF. The V and J genes are TRBV5-1 and TRBJ1-2; no definite D call. The V gene lost 0 bases and the J gene lost 7 bases, with 7 bases spanning the gap. CDR1 and CDR2 from the germline V gene are SGHRS and YFSETQ. There are 12 residues in the CDR3.

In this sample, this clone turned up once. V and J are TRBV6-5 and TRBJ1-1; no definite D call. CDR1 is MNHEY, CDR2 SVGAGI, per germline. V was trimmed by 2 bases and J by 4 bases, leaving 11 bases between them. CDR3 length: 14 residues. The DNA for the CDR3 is TGTGCCAGCAGTTACAGGGAGGACGGCACTGAAGCTTTCTTT. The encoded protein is CASSYREDGTEAFF.

This chain's CDR3 is CASSPRILAAEWETQYF. The CDR3 DNA sequence: TGTGCCAGCTCACCACGAATACTAGCAGCCGAATGGGAGACCCAGTACTTC. This sequence joins TRBV18 and TRBJ2-5; TRBD2 might be the D (6 bases). Germline assignment: CDR1 KGHSH and CDR2 LQKENI. The V and J ends lost 1 base and 5 bases respectively, with 20 bases between them. The CDR3 sequence is 17 residues long.

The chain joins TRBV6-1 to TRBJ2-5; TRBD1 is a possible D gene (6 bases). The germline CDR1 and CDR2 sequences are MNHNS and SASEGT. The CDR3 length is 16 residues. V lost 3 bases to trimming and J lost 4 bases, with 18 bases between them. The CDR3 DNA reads TGTGCCAGCAGTGACCAGGGGATAGCTATGGGAGAGACCCAGTACTTC. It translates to CASSDQGIAMGETQYF.

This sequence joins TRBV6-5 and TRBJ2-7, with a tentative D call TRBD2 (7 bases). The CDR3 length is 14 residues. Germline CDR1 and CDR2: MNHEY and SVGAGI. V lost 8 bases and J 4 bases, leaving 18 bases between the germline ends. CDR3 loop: CASVVGGVSYEQYF. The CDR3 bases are TGTGCCAGCGTAGTAGGGGGGGTTAGTTACGAGCAGTACTTC.